This passage covers 28 T cell receptor beta chains from one sample sequenced in a study of cytomegalovirus exposure and HLA in healthy donors (dated by TCRdb to about 2017). The library was built by means of the immunoSEQ multiplex PCR assay. A mixture of 60 forward primers for TCR Vbeta segments and 13 reverse primers for TCR Jbeta segments was used in the multiplex PCR. TCRdb holds this immuneACCESS table with in-frame rearrangements only. Some clones are missing; in checked studies, unresolved V genes explain under half, and the rest has no known cause. Counted in this sample were 52,000 or so clones; around 78% of them appeared once. The ten largest clones capture approximately 1.3% of the sample. Sample: PBMCs. The receptors come from a female donor in good health and CMV-seronegative.

This clone was detected a few times. V gene TRBV2 combines with J gene TRBJ1-6; D possibly corresponds to TRBD1 (6 bases). The length of the CDR3 is 14 residues. V lost 4 bases, J lost 8 bases, and 12 bases lay in between. Germline CDR1 SNHLY, CDR2 FYNNEI. The CDR3 region is CASSVWGQYSPLHF. The CDR3 DNA is TGTGCCAGCAGTGTTTGGGGACAATATTCACCCCTCCACTTT.

The chain combines TRBV13 with TRBJ2-5; no clear D gene. The DNA end is more similar to TRBJ2-7, so the J call may be wrong. Germline V gene sequence: CDR1 PRHDT, CDR2 FYEKMQ (reference sequence). CDR3 length: 14 amino acids. The CDR3 loop reads CASSLSPSSYEQYF. DNA for the CDR3: TGTGCCAGCAGCTTATCTCCTAGCTCCTACGAGCAGTACTTC.

The chain is built from TRBV9 and TRBJ2-7, with D perhaps matching TRBD2 (5 bases). Trimming cost V 0 bases and J 3 bases, with 7 bases left between them. Germline values: CDR1 SGDLS, CDR2 YYNGEE. The CDR3 consists of 13 residues. The CDR3 nucleotides are TGTGCCAGCAGCGTAGGGGAGATCTACGAGCAGTACTTC. As protein: CASSVGEIYEQYF. The full variable domain, with the rest looked up from reference TRBV9 and TRBJ2-7, is DSGVTQTPKHLITATGQRVTLRCSPRSGDLSVYWYQQSLDQGLQFLIQYYNGEERAKGNILERFSAQQFPDLHSELNLSSLELGDSALYFCASSVGEIYEQYFGPGTRLTVT.

The chain has TRBV7-2 and TRBJ2-7, with 13 bases identical to TRBD2. There are 16 residues in the CDR3. Germline V CDR1 and CDR2: SGHTA, FQGNSA. Unmatched junction bases numbered 5, after V lost 5 bases and J lost 1 base. The CDR3 DNA is TGTGCCAGCAGCCCCGGACTAGCGGGGGCTTCCTACGAGCAGTACTTC. Amino acids: CASSPGLAGASYEQYF.

V and J are TRBV10-3 and TRBJ1-6, with 9 bases that match TRBD1. The CDR3 is made up of 18 amino acids. Trimming removed 3 bases from V and 0 bases from J; junction bases left unmatched: 6. CDR1 ENHRY and CDR2 SYGVKD come from the germline V gene. For the CDR3, the DNA is TGTGCCATCAGTGAAAGGACAGGGGAAGGCTCCTATAATTCACCCCTCCACTTT. It is translated as CAISERTGEGSYNSPLHF.

In this sample, this clone turned up a few times. V usage is TRBV2 and J usage is TRBJ2-1, with 8 bases fitting TRBD1. The CDR3 length is 13 residues. After removal of 6 bases from V and 9 bases from J, the junction contained 7 bases not matched to a gene. CDR1 and CDR2 (germline): SNHLY, FYNNEI. The DNA of the CDR3 is TGTGCCAGCAGCGGACAGGGAGCGGGTGAGCAGTTCTTC. It codes for CASSGQGAGEQFF. Full variable domain (missing parts from reference TRBV2 and TRBJ2-1): EPEVTQTPSHQVTQMGQEVILRCVPISNHLYFYWYRQILGQKVEFLVSFYNNEISEKSEIFDDQFSVERPDGSNFTLKIRSTKLEDSAMYFCASSGQGAGEQFFGPGTRLTVL.

The rearrangement links TRBV9 to TRBJ1-5; no clear D. The CDR3 runs to 15 residues. With 3 bases removed from V and 0 bases from J, the gap between germline ends came to 10 bases. Germline CDR1 and CDR2: SGDLS and YYNGEE. The CDR3 reads CASSDNPHSNQPQHF. The CDR3 nucleotides read TGTGCCAGCAGCGACAACCCTCATAGCAATCAGCCCCAGCATTTT.

This chain links TRBV29-1 with TRBJ2-1, with a weak D call TRBD2 (7 bases). This CDR3 comprises 14 residues. Germline assignment: CDR1 SQVTM and CDR2 ANQGSEA. Trimming pared 6 bases from V and 4 bases from J, leaving 16 bases between. The CDR3 loop reads CSVGGRLRYNEQFF. The DNA for the CDR3 is TGCAGCGTGGGGGGGCGACTCCGATACAATGAGCAGTTCTTC.

The V and J genes are TRBV19 and TRBJ2-7; the D gene is possibly TRBD2 (6 bases). The CDR3 has 14 residues. Trimming took off 4 bases at V and 3 bases at J, with 13 bases between the two ends. Germline loops: CDR1 LNHDA, CDR2 SQIVND (reference sequence). Written as DNA, the CDR3 is TGTGCCAGTAGTACCCGCCGGGACTTCTACGAGCAGTACTTC. Its protein product is CASSTRRDFYEQYF.

This chain uses TRBV4-3 with TRBJ1-3; TRBD1 is a possible D gene (5 bases). The CDR3 contains 15 residues. Trimming removed 2 bases from V and 3 bases from J, with 11 bases in between. CDR1 and CDR2 (germline): LGHNA, YSLEER. For the CDR3, the DNA is TGCGCCAGCAGCCAATGGAAGGGGCTTGGAAACACCATATATTTT. It codes for CASSQWKGLGNTIYF.

The V gene is TRBV6-6, the J gene TRBJ1-2; TRBD1 matches at 10 bases. The V gene end was trimmed by 7 bases and the J gene end by 0 bases; junction bases not matched to a gene: 2. Germline CDR1 MNHNY, CDR2 SVGAGI (reference sequence). The CDR3 consists of 14 residues. Here the CDR3 reads CASTGTGANYGYTF. The DNA of the CDR3 is TGTGCCAGCACCGGGACAGGGGCTAACTATGGCTACACCTTC.

The chain couples TRBV14 to TRBJ2-3; 8 bases align to TRBD1. Germline V gives CDR1 SGHDN, CDR2 FVKESK. V was clipped by 2 bases and J by 2 bases; unmatched bases: 9. CDR3 length: 17 amino acids. As DNA, the CDR3 is TGTGCCAGCAGCCAAATGCTGACAGGGGCCTACACAGATACGCAGTATTTT. Its translation: CASSQMLTGAYTDTQYF.

The chain uses TRBV5-1 and TRBJ2-3, with TRBD2 identical over 14 bases. This CDR3 contains 17 residues. CDR1 SGHRS and CDR2 YFSETQ come from the germline V gene. Trimming cost V 2 bases and J 4 bases; bases outside gene matches: 6. The CDR3 DNA reads TGCGCCAGCAGCTTCACGACTAGCGGGGGGGCCGCAGATACGCAGTATTTT. This sequence encodes CASSFTTSGGAADTQYF.

This clone was detected a few times. CDR3 coding DNA: TGTGCCAGCAGCTTAGCGGCTAGCGGGGGTACAGATACGCAGTATTTT. Translated: CASSLAASGGTDTQYF. This chain uses TRBV7-2 with TRBJ2-3, with 10 bases that match TRBD2. The V and J ends lost 0 bases and 3 bases, in that order; junction bases with no gene match: 3. Germline lookup yields CDR1 SGHTA and CDR2 FQGNSA. The CDR3 length is 16 residues.

This clone was counted a few times. This CDR3 reads CASSGEGLAFF. The CDR3 region has the DNA TGTGCCAGCAGCGGTGAGGGCTTAGCTTTCTTT. V usage is TRBV5-4 and J usage is TRBJ1-1; no reliable D call. Looked up from germline, CDR1 is SGHNT and CDR2 is YYREEE (reference sequence). Trimming removed 4 bases from V and 10 bases from J, with 11 bases in between. The CDR3 has 11 amino acids.

The rearrangement uses TRBV5-6 and TRBJ2-1; D is perhaps TRBD1 (6 bases). This CDR3 is 16 amino acids long. CDR1 and CDR2 from the germline V gene are SGHDT and YYEEEE. V lost 2 bases, J lost 9 bases, and 21 bases lay in between. The CDR3 loop is CASSLDQGIRTSEQFF. For the CDR3, the DNA is TGTGCCAGCAGCTTAGATCAGGGGATCAGGACAAGTGAGCAGTTCTTC.

The J gene is TRBJ1-4, the V gene TRBV5-1, with 7 bases aligning to TRBD1. Germline V lookup: CDR1 SGHRS, CDR2 YFSETQ. This CDR3 is built from 13 residues. With V trimmed by 4 bases and J by 8 bases, 5 bases remained unmatched. The CDR3 protein is CASSPLQGEKLFF. The CDR3 DNA follows: TGCGCCAGCAGCCCTCTACAGGGGGAAAAACTGTTTTTT.

The genes are TRBV29-1 and TRBJ1-2; D is undetermined. V lost 4 bases and J lost 1, with 7 bases in between. This CDR3 has 12 amino acids. Looked up from germline, CDR1 is SQVTM and CDR2 is ANQGSEA. CDR3 loop: CSVGRVNYGYTF. CDR3 nucleotides: TGCAGCGTTGGCCGGGTTAACTATGGCTACACCTTC.

V and J are TRBV4-2 and TRBJ2-3, with TRBD2 matching 8 bases. With V trimmed by 1 base and J by 4 bases, 4 bases remained unmatched. The CDR3 consists of 15 residues. The germline CDR1 and CDR2 sequences are LGHNA and YNFKEQ. The DNA of the CDR3 is TGTGCCAGCAGCCAAGGGACTAGCAGGTCAGATACGCAGTATTTT. It encodes CASSQGTSRSDTQYF.

This sequence joins TRBV5-1 and TRBJ2-1, with D unresolved. V lost 0 bases and J lost 5, with 9 bases in between. The CDR3 loop spans 14 amino acids. Germline V gene sequence: CDR1 SGHRS, CDR2 YFSETQ. CDR3 in DNA: TGCGCCAGCAGCTTGGTGAGTGCTGACAATGAGCAGTTCTTC. The encoded protein is CASSLVSADNEQFF.

In DNA form, the CDR3 reads TGTGCCAGCGACTTGGAAGGGGCGCGCAATCAGCCCCAGCATTTT. Residues: CASDLEGARNQPQHF. This chain uses TRBV6-1 with TRBJ1-5; perhaps TRBD1 as D (5 bases). Germline V gene lookup returns CDR1 MNHNS and CDR2 SASEGT. Between the trimmed V and J ends, which lost 8 bases and 2 bases, there was a span of 16 bases. The length of the CDR3 is 15 residues.

V usage is TRBV7-9 and J usage is TRBJ2-5, with D unclear. The J call could be wrong; TRBJ2-7 is a better fit for the DNA end. The germline V gene has CDR1 SEHNR and CDR2 FQNEAQ (reference sequence). The CDR3 consists of 15 residues. Written as DNA, the CDR3 is TGTGCCAGCAGCCCGTCCACGGCCACCTACTACGAGCAGTACTTC. Translation: CASSPSTATYYEQYF.

The rearrangement links TRBV18 to TRBJ2-7; weak D call: TRBD1 (5 bases). The CDR3 sequence is 16 residues long. The V and J ends lost 3 bases and 0 bases respectively, with 15 bases between them. Germline lookup yields CDR1 KGHSH and CDR2 LQKENI. CDR3 protein: CASSPLMTVTSYEQYF. The DNA of the CDR3 is TGTGCCAGCTCACCCCTAATGACAGTCACCTCCTACGAGCAGTACTTC.

This chain links TRBV2 with TRBJ2-3; D remains ambiguous. The CDR3 runs 13 residues. Germline-derived CDR1 and CDR2 are SNHLY and FYNNEI. Trimming removed 7 bases from V and 4 bases from J, with 12 bases in between. The CDR3 sequence: CASTLQGADTQYF. CDR3 in DNA: TGTGCCAGCACCCTCCAAGGAGCAGATACGCAGTATTTT.

V is TRBV6-5 and J is TRBJ2-3; possibly TRBD2 for D (6 bases). Germline lookup yields CDR1 MNHEY and CDR2 SVGAGI. This CDR3 contains 12 residues. V was trimmed by 8 bases and J by 4 bases, leaving 10 bases between them. CDR3 DNA: TGTGCCAGCCGGGGAGGTCCAGATACGCAGTATTTT. Amino acid sequence: CASRGGPDTQYF.

This clone has only one observation. The chain couples TRBV7-9 to TRBJ2-1, with 9 nucleotides matching TRBD1. The length of the CDR3 is 15 residues. Germline trimming cut 5 bases from V and 7 bases from J; bases unmatched to any gene: 9. Looked up from germline, CDR1 is SEHNR and CDR2 is FQNEAQ (reference sequence). The chain's CDR3 is CASSVQGQGKNEQFF. Written as DNA, the CDR3 is TGTGCCAGCAGCGTGCAGGGACAGGGAAAAAATGAGCAGTTCTTC. The full variable domain, completed using reference TRBV7-9 and TRBJ2-1, is DTGVSQNPRHKITKRGQNVTFRCDPISEHNRLYWYRQTLGQGPEFLTYFQNEAQLEKSRLLSDRFSAERPKGSFSTLEIQRTEQGDSAMYLCASSVQGQGKNEQFFGPGTRLTVL.

V gene TRBV6-1 combines with J gene TRBJ2-5; 8 bases are shared with TRBD1. Germline-derived CDR1 and CDR2 are MNHNS and SASEGT. CDR3 length equals 15 residues. J lost 1 base, V lost 7 bases, and 8 bases had no gene match. The CDR3 DNA reads as TGTGCCAGCATACCGGGACAGGCGCTCCAAGAGACCCAGTACTTC. Translation: CASIPGQALQETQYF.

This clone was detected once. The V call is TRBV4-1, the J call TRBJ2-2; maybe TRBD1 (6 bases). This CDR3 spans 15 amino acids. V was clipped by 4 bases and J by 1 base, with 10 bases between them. Looked up from germline, CDR1 is MGHRA and CDR2 is YSYEKL. CDR3 residues: CASSPLGQNTGELFF. Here the CDR3 DNA reads TGCGCCAGCAGCCCGCTGGGACAGAACACCGGGGAGCTGTTTTTT.